These 18 T cell receptor beta chains were sequenced from one sample in a study of low-dose radiotherapy and immunotherapy resistance in tumors. Time point noted: after trial treatment. Noted treatment: LDRT plus nivolumab, ipilimumab, low-dose cyclophosphamide and aspirin (RACIN trial). First-strand cDNA used TRAV- and TRBV-specific primers, covering alpha and beta chains. TCR amplification ran approximately 20 PCR cycles using constant-region and V-primer adapter primers. TCRdb reprocessed the reads via MiXCR and lists one record per CDR3 protein. Of roughly 38,000 distinct CDR3 sequences listed, 20% to 25% are singletons. Sequenced here: PBMCs, sampled after low-dose radiotherapy plus immunotherapy. Every receptor here comes from a female donor with ovarian cancer.

This clonotype was recorded at least ten times. V and J are TRBV29-1 and TRBJ2-1; D is possibly TRBD1 or TRBD2 (5 bases each). Germline CDR1 and CDR2: SQVTM and ANQGSEA. V dropped 5 bases and J dropped 6 bases, with 8 bases sitting between them. This CDR3 region has 11 residues. CDR3 DNA: TGCAGCGTTACTAGGGGCAATGAGCAGTTCTTC. It encodes CSVTRGNEQFF.

This clonotype was recorded at least ten times. The rearrangement joins TRBV5-1 to TRBJ2-2; 8 bases are shared with TRBD1. The ends lost 0 bases at V and 10 bases at J; junction bases unmatched: 8. The length of the CDR3 is 15 residues. Germline CDR1 and CDR2: SGHRS and YFSETQ. The DNA of the CDR3 is TGCGCCAGCAGCTTGGCTGGCAGGGGGCAGGAGGAGCTGTTTTTT. Encoded protein: CASSLAGRGQEELFF.

The sample holds many counts of this clonotype. V gene TRBV10-3 combines with J gene TRBJ1-1, with D maybe TRBD1 (6 bases). The V gene lost 3 bases and the J gene lost 4 bases, with 9 bases spanning the gap. Germline V gene lookup returns CDR1 ENHRY and CDR2 SYGVKD. This CDR3 is built from 13 residues. CDR3 loop: CAISESRGTEAFF. The CDR3 bases are TGTGCCATCAGTGAATCCAGGGGCACTGAAGCTTTCTTT.

This clonotype occurred many times. Written as DNA, the CDR3 is TGCAGCGCCGCGCCCCCTAGCGGGAGAATCGGGGAGCTGTTTTTT. It encodes CSAAPPSGRIGELFF. This chain connects TRBV29-1 to TRBJ2-2; the match to TRBD2 covers 10 bases. This CDR3 has 15 residues. CDR1 is SQVTM, CDR2 ANQGSEA, per germline. J was trimmed by 7 bases and V by 7 bases; bases with no gene match: 12.

This chain links TRBV27 with TRBJ2-1; 11 positions match TRBD1. Germline V gives CDR1 MNHEY, CDR2 SMNVEV (reference sequence). With V trimmed by 1 base and J by 5 bases, 4 bases remained unmatched. This CDR3 comprises 16 residues. The CDR3 spells CASSLYGQGANNEQFF. In nucleotides, the CDR3 is TGTGCCAGCAGTTTATATGGACAGGGGGCAAACAATGAGCAGTTCTTC.

The chain has TRBV5-1 and TRBJ1-4; TRBD1 matches 7 bases. Germline V lookup: CDR1 SGHRS, CDR2 YFSETQ. V shed 2 bases and J 8 bases; nucleotides not matched to a gene: 9. The CDR3 covers 15 residues. The CDR3 DNA follows: TGCGCCAGCAGCTTCGGTACAGGGGTAGAGGAAAAACTGTTTTTT. As protein: CASSFGTGVEEKLFF.

This clonotype was recorded many times. V and J are TRBV20-1 and TRBJ2-2; D is unresolved. CDR3 length equals 15 residues. V was pared by 1 base and J by 2 bases, with 11 bases between. CDR1 is DFQATT and CDR2 is SNEGSKA in the germline V gene (reference sequence). The CDR3 here is CSARALGGNTGELFF. CDR3 DNA: TGCAGTGCTAGAGCTCTCGGCGGAAACACCGGGGAGCTGTTTTTT.

This clonotype came up many times. V and J are TRBV7-9 and TRBJ2-1; D gene ambiguous. Trimming removed 1 base from V and 6 bases from J, with 13 bases in between. Looked up from germline, CDR1 is SEHNR and CDR2 is FQNEAQ (reference sequence). The CDR3 runs to 15 residues. CDR3 loop: CASSLVGFVSNEQFF. Here the CDR3 DNA reads TGTGCCAGCAGCTTAGTCGGTTTTGTTTCCAATGAGCAGTTCTTC.

This clonotype was observed many times. The chain is built from TRBV10-3 and TRBJ1-1; no clear D. Germline V gives CDR1 ENHRY, CDR2 SYGVKD. This CDR3 has 15 residues. Trimming shortened V by 3 bases and J by 2 bases, and 13 bases separated the two germline ends. The CDR3 region has the DNA TGTGCCATCAGTGATCAGAGGATCCCTAACACTGAAGCTTTCTTT. Translated: CAISDQRIPNTEAFF.

This clonotype has ten or more counts. This chain links TRBV14 with TRBJ2-1; 7 nucleotides line up with TRBD2. CDR3 size: 18 residues. V was clipped by 2 bases and J by 5 bases; unmatched bases: 15. The V gene's germline CDR1 is SGHDN and CDR2 FVKESK. CDR3 amino acids: CASSQREGYTGSDNEQFF. The CDR3 nucleotides read TGTGCCAGCAGCCAAAGGGAGGGCTATACGGGCAGTGACAATGAGCAGTTCTTC.

This clonotype showed up many times. The chain employs TRBV2 and TRBJ2-3; TRBD2 aligns across 9 bases. The CDR3 totals 15 residues. J was trimmed by 2 bases and V by 6 bases; bases with no gene match: 6. The germline V gene encodes CDR1 SNHLY and CDR2 FYNNEI. CDR3 in DNA: TGTGCCAGCAGCGATACTAGCGGGTACACAGATACGCAGTATTTT. Translation gives CASSDTSGYTDTQYF.

This clonotype is medium-sized within its sample. V usage is TRBV20-1 and J usage is TRBJ2-3; 11 positions agree with TRBD2. The ends lost 6 bases at V and 4 bases at J; junction bases unmatched: 6. CDR1 is DFQATT, CDR2 SNEGSKA, per germline (reference sequence). The CDR3 runs 14 residues. The CDR3 loop reads CSAVAGGPADTQYF. The DNA for the CDR3 is TGCAGTGCCGTAGCGGGGGGGCCGGCAGATACGCAGTATTTT.

By share, this clonotype ranks as medium-sized. The V gene is TRBV24-1, the J gene TRBJ2-4; D is undetermined. The CDR3 runs 17 residues. Per germline, CDR1 KGHDR and CDR2 SFDVKD. Trimming pared 3 bases from V and 1 base from J, leaving 15 bases between. CDR3 in DNA: TGTGCCACCAGTGATAAAGACCCTACGGCGGCCAAAAACATTCAGTACTTC. Its translation: CATSDKDPTAAKNIQYF.

This clonotype was seen repeatedly, ten times or more. This chain joins TRBV6-1 and TRBJ1-1; the D is unclear. With 1 base removed from V and 2 bases from J, the gap between germline ends came to 5 bases. This CDR3 has 13 amino acids. Germline CDR1 and CDR2: MNHNS and SASEGT. CDR3 sequence (DNA): TGTGCCAGCAGTGAAGTCATCAACACTGAAGCTTTCTTT. Its protein product is CASSEVINTEAFF.

Remarks on this clonotype: A far larger clone is a single base away, which makes a read error likely. J is TRBJ2-7 and V is TRBV4-2; tentatively, D is TRBD1 or TRBD2 (5 bases each). Matching the DNA end better, TRBJ2-4 makes the J call doubtful. This CDR3 region has 17 residues. Germline-derived CDR1 and CDR2 are LGHNA and YNFKEQ. Here the CDR3 DNA reads TGTACCAGCAGCCGAGGGGCGAGTAGCCGCGTCAAAAACATTCAGTACTTC. Translating it yields CTSSRGASSRVKNIQYF.

In the case of this clonotype: One base separates it from a far larger clone, so it is likely a read error. The chain uses TRBV6-5 and TRBJ1-1; D perhaps matches TRBD1 (5 bases). Germline loops: CDR1 MNHEY, CDR2 SVGAGI. Trimming removed 6 bases from V and 8 bases from J, with 16 bases in between. There are 13 residues in the CDR3. The CDR3 protein is CASRHLGRQEAFF. CDR3 sequence (DNA): TGTGCCAGCAGGCATTTGGGGCGGCAAGAAGCTTTCTTT.

At least ten counts were recorded for this clonotype. CDR3 sequence reads: CASRTPGGLNEQFF. Here the CDR3 DNA reads TGTGCCAGCAGGACCCCCGGGGGTTTGAATGAGCAGTTCTTC. The chain has TRBV2 and TRBJ2-1, with D possibly being TRBD2 (6 bases). The CDR3 is 14 amino acids. Germline V gives CDR1 SNHLY, CDR2 FYNNEI. The V gene lost 6 bases and the J gene lost 7 bases, with 16 bases spanning the gap.

The chain joins TRBV30 to TRBJ2-4; the match to TRBD2 covers 13 bases. The V and J ends lost 2 bases and 7 bases, in that order; junction bases with no gene match: 2. The CDR3 consists of 14 residues. Germline values: CDR1 GTSNPN, CDR2 SVGIG (reference sequence). This chain's CDR3 is CAWSRGLAGNIQYF. CDR3 sequence (DNA): TGTGCCTGGAGTAGGGGACTAGCGGGGAACATTCAGTACTTC.